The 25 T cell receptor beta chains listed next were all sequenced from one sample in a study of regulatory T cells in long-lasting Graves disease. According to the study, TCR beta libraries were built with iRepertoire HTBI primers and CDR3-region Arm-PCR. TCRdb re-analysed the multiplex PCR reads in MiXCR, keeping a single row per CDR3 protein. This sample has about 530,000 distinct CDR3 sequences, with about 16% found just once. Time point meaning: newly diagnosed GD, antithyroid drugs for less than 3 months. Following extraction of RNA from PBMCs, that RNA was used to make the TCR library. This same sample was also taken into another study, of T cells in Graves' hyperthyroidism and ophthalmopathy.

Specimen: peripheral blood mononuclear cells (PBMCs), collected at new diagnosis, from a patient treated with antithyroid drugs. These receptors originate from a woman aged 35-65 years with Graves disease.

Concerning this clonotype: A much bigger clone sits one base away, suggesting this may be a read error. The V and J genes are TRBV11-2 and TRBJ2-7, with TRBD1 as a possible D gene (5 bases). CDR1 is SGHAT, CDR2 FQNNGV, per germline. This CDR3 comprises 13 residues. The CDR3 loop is CASSNGQFYGQYF. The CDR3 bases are TGTGCCAGCAGCAACGGACAATTCTACGGGCAGTACTTC.

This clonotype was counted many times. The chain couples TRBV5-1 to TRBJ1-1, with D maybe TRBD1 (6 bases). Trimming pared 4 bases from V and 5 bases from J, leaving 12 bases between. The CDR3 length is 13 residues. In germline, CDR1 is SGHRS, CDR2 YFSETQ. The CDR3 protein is CASSEIQGTEAFF. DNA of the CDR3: TGCGCCAGCAGCGAGATACAGGGTACTGAAGCTTTCTTT.

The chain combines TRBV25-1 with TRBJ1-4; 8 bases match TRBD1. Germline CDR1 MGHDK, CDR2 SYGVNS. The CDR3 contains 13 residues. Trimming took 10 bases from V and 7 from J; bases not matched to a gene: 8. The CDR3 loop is CATSAGGSEKLFF. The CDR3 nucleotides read TGTGCCACCTCAGCAGGGGGCTCTGAAAAACTGTTTTTT.

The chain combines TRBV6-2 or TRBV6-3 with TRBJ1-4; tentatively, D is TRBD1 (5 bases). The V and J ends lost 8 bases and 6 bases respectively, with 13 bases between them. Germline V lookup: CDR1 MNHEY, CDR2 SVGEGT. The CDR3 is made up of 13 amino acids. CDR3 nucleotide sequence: TGTGCCAGCCGGAAGGGGTTGGATGAAAAACTGTTTTTT. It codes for CASRKGLDEKLFF.

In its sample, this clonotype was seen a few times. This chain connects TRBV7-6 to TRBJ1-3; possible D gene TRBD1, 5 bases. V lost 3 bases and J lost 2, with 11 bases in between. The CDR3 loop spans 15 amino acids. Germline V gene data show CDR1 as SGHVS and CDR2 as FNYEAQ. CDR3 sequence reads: CASSLSGTTGNTIYF. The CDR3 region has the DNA TGTGCCAGCAGCTTGTCCGGGACGACTGGAAACACCATATATTTT.

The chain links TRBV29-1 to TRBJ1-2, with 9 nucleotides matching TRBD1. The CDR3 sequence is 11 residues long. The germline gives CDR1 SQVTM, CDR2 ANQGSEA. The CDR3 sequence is CMGQGSYGYTF. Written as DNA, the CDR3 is TGCATGGGACAGGGCAGCTATGGCTACACCTTC.

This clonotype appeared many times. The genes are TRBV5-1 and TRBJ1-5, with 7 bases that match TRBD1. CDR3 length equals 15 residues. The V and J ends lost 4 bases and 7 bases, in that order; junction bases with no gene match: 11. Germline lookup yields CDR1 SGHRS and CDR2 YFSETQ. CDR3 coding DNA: TGCGCCAGCAGCGCGCAGGGGGTTAAAGGGCAGCCCCAGCATTTT. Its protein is CASSAQGVKGQPQHF.

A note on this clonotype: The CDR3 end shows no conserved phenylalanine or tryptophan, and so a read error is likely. Here the CDR3 reads CSASRGAGTEAFS. CDR3 sequence (DNA): TGCAGTGCTAGTCGGGGGGCGGGCACTGAAGCTTTCTCT. The J gene is TRBJ1-1, the V gene TRBV20-1, with a possible D match to TRBD1 (6 bases). The CDR3 totals 13 residues. V lost 3 bases and J lost 4, with 12 bases in between. CDR1 is DFQATT and CDR2 is SNEGSKA in the germline V gene (reference sequence).

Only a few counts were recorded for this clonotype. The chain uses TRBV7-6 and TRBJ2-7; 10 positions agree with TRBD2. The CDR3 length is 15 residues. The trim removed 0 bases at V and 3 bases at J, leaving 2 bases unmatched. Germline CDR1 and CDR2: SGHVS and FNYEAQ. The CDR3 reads CASSLASGGYYEQYF. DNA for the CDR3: TGTGCCAGCAGCTTAGCTAGCGGGGGGTACTACGAGCAGTACTTC.

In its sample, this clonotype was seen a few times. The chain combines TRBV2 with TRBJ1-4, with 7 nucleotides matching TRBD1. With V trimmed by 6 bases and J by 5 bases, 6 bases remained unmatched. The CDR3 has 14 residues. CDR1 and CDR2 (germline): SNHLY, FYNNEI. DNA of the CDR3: TGTGCCAGCAGATACGGGACAGTCAATGAAAAACTGTTTTTT. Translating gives CASRYGTVNEKLFF.

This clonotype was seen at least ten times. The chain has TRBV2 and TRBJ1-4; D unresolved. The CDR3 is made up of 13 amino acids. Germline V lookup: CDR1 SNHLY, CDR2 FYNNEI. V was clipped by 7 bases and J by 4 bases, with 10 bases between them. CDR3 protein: CASTRGYNEKLFF. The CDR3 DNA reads TGTGCCAGCACCCGCGGTTATAATGAAAAACTGTTTTTT.

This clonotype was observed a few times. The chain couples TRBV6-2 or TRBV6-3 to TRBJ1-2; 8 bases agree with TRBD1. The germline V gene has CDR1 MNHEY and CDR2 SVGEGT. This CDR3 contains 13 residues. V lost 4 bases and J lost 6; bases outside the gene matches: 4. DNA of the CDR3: TGTGCCAGCAGTTTACGACAGGGGAATGGCTACACCTTC. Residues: CASSLRQGNGYTF.

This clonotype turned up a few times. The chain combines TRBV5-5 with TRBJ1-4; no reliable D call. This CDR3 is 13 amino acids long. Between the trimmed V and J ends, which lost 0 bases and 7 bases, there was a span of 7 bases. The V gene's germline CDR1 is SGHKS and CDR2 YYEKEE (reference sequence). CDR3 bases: TGTGCCAGCAGCTTGGTCCCTGCTGAAAAACTGTTTTTT. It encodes CASSLVPAEKLFF.

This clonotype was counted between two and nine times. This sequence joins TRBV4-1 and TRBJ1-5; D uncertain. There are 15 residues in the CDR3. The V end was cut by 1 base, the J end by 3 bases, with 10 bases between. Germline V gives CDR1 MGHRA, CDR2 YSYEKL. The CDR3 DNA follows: TGCGCCAGCAGCCAAGTGAAAGGATACAATCAGCCCCAGCATTTT. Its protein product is CASSQVKGYNQPQHF.

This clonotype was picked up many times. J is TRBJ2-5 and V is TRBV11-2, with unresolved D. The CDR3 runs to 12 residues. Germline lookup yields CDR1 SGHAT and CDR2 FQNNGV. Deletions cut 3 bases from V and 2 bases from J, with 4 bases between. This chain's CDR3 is CASSLMQETQYF. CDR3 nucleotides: TGTGCCAGCAGCTTGATGCAAGAGACCCAGTACTTC.

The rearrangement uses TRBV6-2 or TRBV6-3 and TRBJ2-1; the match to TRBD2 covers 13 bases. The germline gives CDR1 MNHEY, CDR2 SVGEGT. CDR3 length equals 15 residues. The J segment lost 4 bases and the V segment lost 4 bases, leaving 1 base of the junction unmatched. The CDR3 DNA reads TGTGCCAGCAGTTGGACTAGCGGGAGTTACAATGAGCAGTTCTTC. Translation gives CASSWTSGSYNEQFF.

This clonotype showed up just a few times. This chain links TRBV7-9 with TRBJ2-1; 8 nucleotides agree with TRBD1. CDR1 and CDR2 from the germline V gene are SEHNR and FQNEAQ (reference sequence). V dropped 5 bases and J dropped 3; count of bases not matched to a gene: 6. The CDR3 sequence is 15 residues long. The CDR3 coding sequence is TGTGCCAGCAGCGGTACAGGGGGAGACTACAATGAGCAGTTCTTC. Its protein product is CASSGTGGDYNEQFF. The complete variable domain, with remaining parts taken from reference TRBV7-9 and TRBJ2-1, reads DTGVSQNPRHKITKRGQNVTFRCDPISEHNRLYWYRQTLGQGPEFLTYFQNEAQLEKSRLLSDRFSAERPKGSFSTLEIQRTEQGDSAMYLCASSGTGGDYNEQFFGPGTRLTVL.

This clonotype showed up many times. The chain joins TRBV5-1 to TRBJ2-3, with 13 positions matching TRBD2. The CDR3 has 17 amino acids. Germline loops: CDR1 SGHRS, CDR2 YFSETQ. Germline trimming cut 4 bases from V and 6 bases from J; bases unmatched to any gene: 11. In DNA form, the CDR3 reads TGCGCCAGCAGCCCTGGGACTAGCGGGGACCAAGCGGATACGCAGTATTTT. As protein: CASSPGTSGDQADTQYF.

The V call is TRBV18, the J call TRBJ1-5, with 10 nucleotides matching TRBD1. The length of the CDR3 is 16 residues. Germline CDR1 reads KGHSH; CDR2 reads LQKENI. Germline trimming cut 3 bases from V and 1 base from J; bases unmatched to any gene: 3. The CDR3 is CASSPGTGASNQPQHF. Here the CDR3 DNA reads TGTGCCAGCTCACCGGGGACAGGGGCAAGCAATCAGCCCCAGCATTTT.

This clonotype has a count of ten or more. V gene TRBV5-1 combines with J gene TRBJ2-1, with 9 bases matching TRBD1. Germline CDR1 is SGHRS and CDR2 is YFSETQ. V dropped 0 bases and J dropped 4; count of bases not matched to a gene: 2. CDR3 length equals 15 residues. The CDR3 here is CASSLDGTGYNEQFF. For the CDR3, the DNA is TGCGCCAGCAGCTTGGATGGGACAGGGTACAATGAGCAGTTCTTC.

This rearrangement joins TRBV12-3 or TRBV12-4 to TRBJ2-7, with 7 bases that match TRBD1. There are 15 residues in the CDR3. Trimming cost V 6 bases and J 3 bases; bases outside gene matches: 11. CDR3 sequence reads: CASSLDRVGFYEQYF. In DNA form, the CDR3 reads TGTGCCAGCAGCCTCGACAGGGTTGGTTTCTACGAGCAGTACTTC.

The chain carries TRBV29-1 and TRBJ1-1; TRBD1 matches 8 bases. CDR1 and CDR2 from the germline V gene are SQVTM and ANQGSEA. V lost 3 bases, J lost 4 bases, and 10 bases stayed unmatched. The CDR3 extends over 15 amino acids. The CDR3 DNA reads TGCAGCGTTGACCGCAGGGGGCTCGTGGGCACTGAAGCTTTCTTT. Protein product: CSVDRRGLVGTEAFF.

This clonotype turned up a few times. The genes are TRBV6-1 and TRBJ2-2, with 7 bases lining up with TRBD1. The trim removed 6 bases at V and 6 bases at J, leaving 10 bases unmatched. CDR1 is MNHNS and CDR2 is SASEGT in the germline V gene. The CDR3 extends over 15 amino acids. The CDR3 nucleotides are TGTGCCAGCAGGCCACCGGGACAGTCAGCCGGGGAGCTGTTTTTT. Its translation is CASRPPGQSAGELFF.

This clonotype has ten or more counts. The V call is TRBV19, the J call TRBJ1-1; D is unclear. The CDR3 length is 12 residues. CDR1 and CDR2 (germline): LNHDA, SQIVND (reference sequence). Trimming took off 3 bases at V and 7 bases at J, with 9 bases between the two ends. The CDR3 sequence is CASSITAGEAFF. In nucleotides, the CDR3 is TGTGCCAGTAGTATTACGGCAGGTGAAGCTTTCTTT. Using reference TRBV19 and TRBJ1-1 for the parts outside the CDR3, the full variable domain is DGGITQSPKYLFRKEGQNVTLSCEQNLNHDAMYWYRQDPGQGLRLIYYSQIVNDFQKGDIAEGYSVSREKKESFPLTVTSAQKNPTAFYLCASSITAGEAFFGQGTRLTVV.

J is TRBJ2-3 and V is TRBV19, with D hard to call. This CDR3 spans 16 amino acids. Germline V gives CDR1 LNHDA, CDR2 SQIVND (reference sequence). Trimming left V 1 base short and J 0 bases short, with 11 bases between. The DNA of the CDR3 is TGTGCCAGTAGTATAGTTAAGGGTTCTAGCACAGATACGCAGTATTTT. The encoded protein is CASSIVKGSSTDTQYF.